This T cell receptor (beta chain) appears in the sequencing data of a study of blood T cell repertoires in COVID-19. Study as a whole: PBMCs, B-cell-depleted T cells, or T cells provided the cDNA or gDNA that made up the material.

In the original processing: Reference gene primer amplification yielded estimated nucleated cell counts. TCRdb's table, derived via immunoSEQ multiplex PCR, lists solely in-frame clones and lacks some. Clone size and V and J calls were adopted from that table, with D and trimming inferred from the DNA. This repertoire shows about 88,000 clones, roughly nine tenths found once; its top ten account for approximately 20%. Germline V gene data show CDR1 as LGHDT and CDR2 as YNNKEL (reference sequence). Unmatched junction bases numbered 8, after V lost 5 bases and J lost 3 bases. The CDR3 extends over 15 amino acids. It was during active infection that Seattle patients were enrolled and then longitudinally followed.

This sequence joins TRBV3-1 (or the pseudogene TRBV3-2) and TRBJ1-2; 8 positions match TRBD1. The source of this sequence is a woman aged 55-69 years with COVID-19, enrolled during active disease. Sequenced: peripheral blood. CDR3 sequence reads: CASSTTGEVDYGYTF. DNA of the CDR3: TGTGCCAGCAGCACGACAGGGGAGGTAGACTATGGCTACACCTTC.